The 25 T cell receptor beta chains below all came from one sample that was sequenced in a study of OX40 agonist ivuxolimab in advanced cancers. TCRdb's copy holds only in-frame clones and misses some; the assay was immunoSEQ multiplex PCR. The profile shows 50,000 to 65,000 clones, approximately 85% of them singletons. The source material was CD4+ or CD8+ T cells sorted from blood, sampled in a trial of the OX40 agonist ivuxolimab. These receptors were collected from an adult with an advanced solid tumor such as melanoma, head and neck, liver or kidney cancer.

The rearrangement joins TRBV28 to TRBJ2-1, with D tentatively TRBD1 or TRBD2 (5 bases each). V shed 4 bases and J shed 4 bases, with 32 bases lying between them. CDR1 is MDHEN and CDR2 is SYDVKM in the germline V gene. This CDR3 comprises 21 residues. CDR3 in amino acids: CASSSPPPFVIRDGDYNEQFF. The CDR3 DNA reads TGTGCCAGCAGTTCCCCTCCCCCGTTTGTTATTCGGGACGGAGATTACAATGAGCAGTTCTTC.

V usage is TRBV30 and J usage is TRBJ2-1, with 7 bases fitting TRBD2. Germline CDR1 reads GTSNPN; CDR2 reads SVGIG (reference sequence). The CDR3 is 14 residues long. V shed 0 bases, J shed 7 bases, and the junction held 6 bases outside the gene matches. CDR3 nucleotides: TGTGCCTGGAGTGTACAGCTAGCGGTGAATGAGCAGTTCTTC. It specifies CAWSVQLAVNEQFF.

The chain is built from TRBV25-1 and TRBJ1-1; 10 positions agree with TRBD1. Germline CDR1 is MGHDK and CDR2 is SYGVNS. Trimming removed 3 bases from V and 3 bases from J; junction bases left unmatched: 7. The CDR3 totals 16 residues. The CDR3 DNA reads TGTGCCAGCAGTGACTCCCGACAGGGGGCTTACACTGAAGCTTTCTTT. Its translation: CASSDSRQGAYTEAFF.

The CDR3 is CASSPDRTSGYEQYF. In DNA form, the CDR3 reads TGTGCCAGCTCACCGGATAGGACTAGCGGCTACGAGCAGTACTTC. V usage is TRBV18 and J usage is TRBJ2-7, with TRBD2 identical over 10 bases. Germline V gene data show CDR1 as KGHSH and CDR2 as LQKENI. Germline trimming cut 3 bases from V and 3 bases from J; bases unmatched to any gene: 5. This CDR3 comprises 15 residues.

The rearrangement joins TRBV14 to TRBJ1-2; 8 nucleotides match TRBD1. The trim removed 4 bases at V and 6 bases at J, leaving 4 bases unmatched. CDR3 size: 13 residues. From germline, CDR1 is SGHDN and CDR2 FVKESK. CDR3 nucleotide sequence: TGTGCCAGCAGCCTACAGGGGGATAATGGCTACACCTTC. This sequence encodes CASSLQGDNGYTF.

The V and J genes are TRBV14 and TRBJ2-3; 10 bases map to TRBD2. From germline, CDR1 is SGHDN and CDR2 FVKESK. The CDR3 contains 17 residues. The V segment lost 2 bases and the J segment 0 bases; nucleotides outside the gene matches: 5. The CDR3 protein is CASSQPLTSGSTDTQYF. In DNA form, the CDR3 reads TGTGCCAGCAGCCAACCTTTGACTAGCGGGAGCACAGATACGCAGTATTTT. The full variable domain, completed using reference TRBV14 and TRBJ2-3, is EAGVTQFPSHSVIEKGQTVTLRCDPISGHDNLYWYRRVMGKEIKFLLHFVKESKQDESGMPNNRFLAERTGGTYSTLKVQPAELEDSGVYFCASSQPLTSGSTDTQYFGPGTRLTVL.

V usage is TRBV7-2 and J usage is TRBJ2-1; D may be TRBD2 (6 bases). Germline V gene sequence: CDR1 SGHTA, CDR2 FQGNSA. V was shortened by 3 bases and J by 7 bases, with 10 bases between the two germline ends. The CDR3 contains 13 residues. The CDR3 nucleotides are TGTGCCAGCAGCTTCCGGGACTCAAATGAGCAGTTCTTC. Residues: CASSFRDSNEQFF.

This chain links TRBV6-5 with TRBJ1-2; maybe TRBD1 (6 bases). V gave up 2 bases and J gave up 0 bases, with 13 bases separating them. Looked up from germline, CDR1 is MNHEY and CDR2 is SVGAGI. This CDR3 region has 16 residues. The CDR3 is CASSYAGALANYGYTF. The DNA for the CDR3 is TGTGCCAGCAGTTACGCAGGGGCCCTAGCTAACTATGGCTACACCTTC.

The J gene is TRBJ2-7, the V gene TRBV6-1; tentative D call: TRBD1 (6 bases). Looked up from germline, CDR1 is MNHNS and CDR2 is SASEGT. This CDR3 has 13 residues. V lost 7 bases to trimming and J lost 1 base, with 11 bases between them. CDR3 nucleotide sequence: TGTGCCAGCACCATAGGGGGATCCTACGAGCAGTACTTC. Its protein product is CASTIGGSYEQYF.

The J gene is TRBJ1-1, the V gene TRBV18; 11 nucleotides agree with TRBD1. The CDR3 runs to 15 residues. The J segment lost 4 bases and the V segment lost 4 bases, leaving 5 bases of the junction unmatched. Germline V lookup: CDR1 KGHSH, CDR2 LQKENI. The CDR3 spells CASSHGQGAGTEAFF. The CDR3 coding sequence is TGTGCCAGCTCACATGGACAGGGGGCAGGCACTGAAGCTTTCTTT.

The chain joins TRBV7-2 to TRBJ1-2; tentatively, D is TRBD1 (5 bases). Trimming removed 3 bases at V and 8 bases at J, with 13 bases between. Germline V gene data show CDR1 as SGHTA and CDR2 as FQGNSA. The length of the CDR3 is 13 residues. In DNA, the CDR3 is TGTGCCAGCAGCTTCGAGAGGGGTTTCGGCTACACCTTC. Protein: CASSFERGFGYTF.

The V and J genes are TRBV4-2 and TRBJ1-4; 10 nucleotides match TRBD1. The CDR3 covers 21 residues. Germline V gives CDR1 LGHNA, CDR2 YNFKEQ. With 4 bases clipped from V and 2 bases from J, the junction kept 19 bases outside the gene matches. CDR3 region: CASSLRSVSGQGFGTNEKLFF. CDR3 coding DNA: TGTGCCAGCAGCCTTCGGTCAGTATCGGGACAGGGGTTCGGGACTAATGAAAAACTGTTTTTT.

V is TRBV25-1 and J is TRBJ2-5; no clear D gene. V lost 4 bases to trimming and J lost 6 bases, with 6 bases between them. The CDR3 consists of 11 residues. CDR1 is MGHDK, CDR2 SYGVNS, per germline. In DNA, the CDR3 is TGTGCCAGCAGTGTCTTCCAGACCCAGTACTTC. Encoded protein: CASSVFQTQYF.

This rearrangement joins TRBV30 to TRBJ2-1; TRBD1 matches at 7 bases. Germline V gene lookup returns CDR1 GTSNPN and CDR2 SVGIG (reference sequence). Trimming removed 5 bases from V and 10 bases from J; junction bases left unmatched: 17. CDR3 size: 15 residues. CDR3: CAWGRGSNRGAEQFF. In DNA form, the CDR3 reads TGTGCCTGGGGCCGCGGATCCAACAGGGGCGCGGAGCAGTTCTTC.

The V call is TRBV10-3, the J call TRBJ2-2; possibly TRBD1 for D (5 bases). In germline, CDR1 is ENHRY, CDR2 SYGVKD. Trimming pared 0 bases from V and 2 bases from J, leaving 7 bases between. CDR3 length: 15 residues. CDR3 region: CAISESTVNTGELFF. The DNA of the CDR3 is TGTGCCATCAGTGAGTCGACAGTTAACACCGGGGAGCTGTTTTTT.

This sequence joins TRBV11-2 and TRBJ1-5; D gene uncertain. Germline loops: CDR1 SGHAT, CDR2 FQNNGV. V lost 3 bases and J lost 4, with 4 bases in between. This CDR3 region has 12 residues. CDR3 in amino acids: CASSFQNQPQHF. Here the CDR3 DNA reads TGTGCCAGCAGCTTTCAAAATCAGCCCCAGCATTTT.

Only one count was recorded for this clone. The chain employs TRBV18 and TRBJ1-3, with 7 bases lining up with TRBD1. Per germline, CDR1 KGHSH and CDR2 LQKENI. The CDR3 is 17 amino acids. The ends lost 2 bases at V and 1 base at J; junction bases unmatched: 8. In DNA, the CDR3 is TGTGCCAGCTCACCATATACAGGGGACGGGTCTGGAAACACCATATATTTT. As protein: CASSPYTGDGSGNTIYF. Combining the CDR3 with reference TRBV18 and TRBJ1-3 gives the whole variable domain NAGVMQNPRHLVRRRGQEARLRCSPMKGHSHVYWYRQLPEEGLKFMVYLQKENIIDESGMPKERFSAEFPKEGPSILRIQQVVRGDSAAYFCASSPYTGDGSGNTIYFGEGSWLTVV.

This clone was observed once. V gene TRBV6-1 combines with J gene TRBJ2-1; the D gene is possibly TRBD2 (5 bases). Germline values: CDR1 MNHNS, CDR2 SASEGT. Trimming left V 2 bases short and J 4 bases short, with 15 bases between. The CDR3 has 16 amino acids. The CDR3 reads CASSEMGAVAYNEQFF. In nucleotides, the CDR3 is TGTGCCAGCAGTGAAATGGGAGCTGTTGCTTACAATGAGCAGTTCTTC.

The rearrangement uses TRBV30 and TRBJ1-5; a possible D gene is TRBD1 (5 bases). This CDR3 region has 19 residues. The germline gives CDR1 GTSNPN, CDR2 SVGIG (reference sequence). V was trimmed by 5 bases and J by 1 base, leaving 27 bases between them. DNA of the CDR3: TGTGCCTGGGGTCGACAGTCGGGGAATTTTGGGACGAGCAATCAGCCCCAGCATTTT. Protein sequence: CAWGRQSGNFGTSNQPQHF.

The rearrangement joins TRBV19 to TRBJ2-5, with a weak D call TRBD1 (6 bases). Judging by the DNA end, TRBJ2-7 fits better; the J call may be wrong. Germline loops: CDR1 LNHDA, CDR2 SQIVND (reference sequence). This CDR3 is 13 amino acids long. The CDR3 sequence is CASMLTGDYEQYF. The CDR3 nucleotides read TGTGCCTCTATGTTGACAGGAGACTACGAGCAGTACTTC.

The gene calls are TRBV2 and TRBJ1-6; 9 bases are shared with TRBD1. The CDR3 sequence is 16 residues long. Per germline, CDR1 SNHLY and CDR2 FYNNEI. With 4 bases clipped from V and 4 bases from J, the junction kept 5 bases outside the gene matches. The CDR3 coding sequence is TGTGCCAGCAGTGGGACAGGGGTAGCGTATAATTCACCCCTCCACTTT. It translates to CASSGTGVAYNSPLHF.

The V gene is TRBV28, the J gene TRBJ1-2; TRBD1 is a possible D gene (5 bases). Trimming stripped 3 bases from V and 4 bases from J, with 15 bases between. The CDR3 is made up of 15 amino acids. CDR1 is MDHEN and CDR2 is SYDVKM in the germline V gene. In DNA, the CDR3 is TGTGCCAGCAGTTTCCGGGGACTACAGACCTATGGCTACACCTTC. Translating it yields CASSFRGLQTYGYTF.

This clone was seen a single time. The V call is TRBV19, the J call TRBJ2-7; D call uncertain. Germline assignment: CDR1 LNHDA and CDR2 SQIVND (reference sequence). This CDR3 is 11 amino acids long. The germline V and J ends were trimmed by 0 bases and 7 bases, with 4 bases remaining between them. CDR3 in amino acids: CASSIDREQYF. CDR3 nucleotides: TGTGCCAGTAGTATAGACCGAGAGCAGTACTTC.

The gene calls are TRBV7-8 and TRBJ1-1, with D unresolved. This CDR3 region has 13 residues. CDR1 and CDR2 from the germline V gene are SGHVS and FQNEAQ. V lost 4 bases and J lost 0, with 6 bases in between. The CDR3 bases are TGTGCCAGCAGCTCGATGATGAACACTGAAGCTTTCTTT. The encoded protein is CASSSMMNTEAFF.

CDR3 protein: CASSFPENTGELFF. The CDR3 nucleotides read TGTGCCAGCAGCTTCCCAGAGAACACCGGGGAGCTGTTTTTT. The J gene is TRBJ2-2, the V gene TRBV5-5; the D is unclear. Per germline, CDR1 SGHKS and CDR2 YYEKEE (reference sequence). This CDR3 is built from 14 residues. V lost 2 bases to trimming and J lost 1 base, with 6 bases between them.